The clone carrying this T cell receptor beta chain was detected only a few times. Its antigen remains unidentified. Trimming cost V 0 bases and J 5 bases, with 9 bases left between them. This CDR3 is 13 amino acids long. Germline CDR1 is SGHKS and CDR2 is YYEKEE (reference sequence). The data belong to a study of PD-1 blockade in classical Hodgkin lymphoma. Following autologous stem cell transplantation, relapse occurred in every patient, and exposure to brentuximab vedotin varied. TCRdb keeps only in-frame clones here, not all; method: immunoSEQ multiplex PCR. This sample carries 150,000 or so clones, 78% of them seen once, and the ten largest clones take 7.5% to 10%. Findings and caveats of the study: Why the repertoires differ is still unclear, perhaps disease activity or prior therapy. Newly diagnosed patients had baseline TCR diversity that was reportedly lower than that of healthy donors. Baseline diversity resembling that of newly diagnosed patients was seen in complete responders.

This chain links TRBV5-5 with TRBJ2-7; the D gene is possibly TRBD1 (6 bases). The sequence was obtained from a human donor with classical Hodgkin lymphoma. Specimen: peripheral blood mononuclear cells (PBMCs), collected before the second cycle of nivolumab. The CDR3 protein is CASSLAGVDEQYF. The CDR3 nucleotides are TGTGCCAGCAGCTTGGCAGGGGTCGACGAGCAGTACTTC.